Reported below is one T cell receptor beta chain. This clone has a handful of counts. What antigen it recognizes has not been identified. No base-level quality is on record; no much larger clone is a single base apart. The High Capacity cDNA Reverse Transcription Kit was used to reverse transcribe all of the isolated RNA, meaning that expressed TCRB transcripts were what got sequenced. Deep immunoSEQ sequencing was performed on naive, central memory and regulatory T cell samples, with an average of around 3.5 million total reads per sample. After sorted cells were lysed in RLT buffer, RNA was extracted with DNase-treated RNeasy Micro or Mini kits, with the choice depending on cell number. Each cell subset was processed on its own to prevent cross-contamination, while patient and healthy donor samples were processed together. TCRB sequences were amplified from cDNA with the immunoSEQ multiplex PCR, producing 87-bp fragments spanning the CDR3 region. Sequencing of the amplicons was done on the Illumina HiSeq platform. The study's processing was this. Synthetic template baselines were used to correct PCR bias computationally, reads within Hamming distance 2 were collapsed together, and singletons that could not be merged were discarded. By aligning reads against IMGT, V, D and J genes, CDR3 length, and insertions or deletions at six rearrangement sites were assigned. Within each subset, clonotype counts were normalized to the number of sorted cells before true diversity and Gini coefficients were calculated with the tcR R package. Repertoire sharing was quantified using the overlap coefficient calculated on TCRB nucleotide sequences. This is the immuneACCESS table as TCRdb keeps it, with only in-frame sequences that have V and J called. A part of the clones is gone; compared with another copy, unresolved V genes explain less than half, and the rest is unexplained. The V and J calls and clone size come from that table; D and trimming were worked out from the DNA. The sample data list about 370,000 clones, and 9.6% of these were observed just once. Together, the top ten hold roughly 0.6% of the sample.

This specimen belongs to a study of beta chain features in type 1 diabetes (dated by TCRdb to 2016 to 2019). Context from the whole study: Mean age, gender distribution, total cell number and subset yield were not different between patients and healthy donors. Regulatory and stem cell-like memory subsets were isolated from only 8 patients and 8 healthy donors, whereas naive and central memory subsets came from all 30 or so donors. In the study, TCRB repertoires of sorted circulating CD4+ T cell subsets from recently diagnosed type 1 diabetes patients were compared with those of matched healthy donors. A total of roughly 99,000,000 sorted cells were examined across all samples, and the number of cells per subset was strongly correlated with RNA yield. The paper as a whole reports these results and caveats: In all four CD4+ subsets, TCRB CDR3 length was moderately but significantly shorter in type 1 diabetes patients. Naive, central memory and regulatory TCRB repertoires appeared more similar among patients than among healthy donors. Fewer insertions and more nucleotide deletions at VDJ recombination sites were observed in patients with type 1 diabetes, implying thymic rearrangement abnormalities. PCR might favor shorter templates, but patient and control samples were amplified and corrected together, so any skew would affect both groups equally. Because cDNA was sequenced instead of genomic DNA, activated cells with high expression could be over-represented, although the groups did not differ in activation or CD3 levels. Because small numbers of individuals were included in the HLA sub-analyses, any influence of HLA type on TCRB rearrangement was left unresolved.

A single peripheral blood draw of approximately 0.11 L on average was collected from each donor into heparinised tubes. Using a panel that included CD45RO, CCR7, CD25, CD127, CD95 and CD27, naive, central memory, regulatory and stem cell-like memory CD4+ T cells were sorted on a BD FACSAria II. A purity above 98% was achieved for all sorted populations. PBMCs were isolated right away by Lymphoprep density gradient centrifugation and were stained directly, without culture. To minimize batch effects, samples were stained and sorted in pairs, one healthy donor with one patient per experiment. The CDR3 covers 15 residues, taking in both the cysteine and the phenylalanine. The entry retains the CDR3 DNA only, 45 bases that are in frame from base 1. Germline trimming amounts to 4 bases on V and 8 bases on J, with 10 as the count of junction bases outside the gene matches. For CDR1 and CDR2, the germline V gene lists SGHRS and YFSETQ.

The V gene is TRBV5-1 and the J gene is TRBJ1-5, with 9 middle bases fitting TRBD1. The sample taken for sequencing was central memory CD4+ T cells from blood. The sequence derives from a young man with type 1 diabetes. The DNA is TGCGCCAGCAGCCCGGGACAGGGAAATGCGGAGCCCCAGCATTTT. Its protein product is CASSPGQGNAEPQHF.